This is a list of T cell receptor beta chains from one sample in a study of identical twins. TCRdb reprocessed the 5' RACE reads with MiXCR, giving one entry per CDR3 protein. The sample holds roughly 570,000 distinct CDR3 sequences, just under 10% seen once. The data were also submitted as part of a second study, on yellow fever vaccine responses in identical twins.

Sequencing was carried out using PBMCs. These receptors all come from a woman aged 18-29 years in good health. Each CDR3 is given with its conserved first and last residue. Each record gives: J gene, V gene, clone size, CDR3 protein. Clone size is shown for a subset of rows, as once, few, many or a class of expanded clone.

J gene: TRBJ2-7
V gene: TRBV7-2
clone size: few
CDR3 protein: CASSLGWGLASYEQYF

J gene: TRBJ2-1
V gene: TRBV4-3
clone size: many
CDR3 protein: CASSLDAGNEQFF

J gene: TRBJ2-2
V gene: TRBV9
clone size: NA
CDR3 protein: CASSVGGANTGELFF

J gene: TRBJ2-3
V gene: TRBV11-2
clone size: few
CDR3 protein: CASTSRATHDTDTQYF

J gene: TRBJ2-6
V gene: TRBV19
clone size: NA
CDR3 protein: CASDKPTGGGANVLTF

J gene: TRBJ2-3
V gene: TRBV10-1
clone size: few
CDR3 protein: CASSQDRVADTQYF

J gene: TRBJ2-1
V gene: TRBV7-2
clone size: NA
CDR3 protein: CASSLSGVAGVYNEQFF

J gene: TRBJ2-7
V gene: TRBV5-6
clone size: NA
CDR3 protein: CASSSGTDSFYEQYF

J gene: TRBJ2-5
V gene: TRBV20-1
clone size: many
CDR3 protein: CSAQAGTSGVGAQYF

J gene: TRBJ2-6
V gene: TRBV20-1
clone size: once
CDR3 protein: CSARVATAASGANVLTF

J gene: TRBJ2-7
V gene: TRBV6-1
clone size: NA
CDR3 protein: CASIQRETNSYEQYF

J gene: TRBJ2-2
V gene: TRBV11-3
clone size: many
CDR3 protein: CASSFVATGELFF

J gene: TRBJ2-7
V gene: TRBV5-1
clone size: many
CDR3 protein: CASSPGTGDWYEQYF

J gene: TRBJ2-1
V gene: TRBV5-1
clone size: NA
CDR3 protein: CASRRSGMYYNEQFF

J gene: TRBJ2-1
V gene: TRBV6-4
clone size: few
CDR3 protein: CASSDGLGQFF

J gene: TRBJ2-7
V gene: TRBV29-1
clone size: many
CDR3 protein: CSVETPDVRGFRYEQYF

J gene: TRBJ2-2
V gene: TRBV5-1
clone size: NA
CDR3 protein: CASSLLFASGTLNTGELFF

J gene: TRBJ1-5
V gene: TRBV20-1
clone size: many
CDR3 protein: CSAKGGGQPQHF

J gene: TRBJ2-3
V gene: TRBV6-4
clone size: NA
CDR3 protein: CASSNLAGGLTDTQYF

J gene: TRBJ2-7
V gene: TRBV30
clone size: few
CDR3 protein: CAWRSDRNFYEQYF

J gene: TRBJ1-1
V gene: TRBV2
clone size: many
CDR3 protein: CASSGTIEGTEAFF

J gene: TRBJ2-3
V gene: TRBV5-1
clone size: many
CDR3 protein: CASSLVGTGGHDTQYF

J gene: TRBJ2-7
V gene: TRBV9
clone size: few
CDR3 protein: CASSPRDSYYEQYF

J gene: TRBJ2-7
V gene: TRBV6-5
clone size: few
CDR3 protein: CASSSLLKRGAYEQYF

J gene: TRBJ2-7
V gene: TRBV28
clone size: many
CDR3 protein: CASSDPTSGRAYEQYF

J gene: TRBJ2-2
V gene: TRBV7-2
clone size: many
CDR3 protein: CASSPDMNTGELFF

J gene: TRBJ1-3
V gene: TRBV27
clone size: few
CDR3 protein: CASRPTGTGNTIYF

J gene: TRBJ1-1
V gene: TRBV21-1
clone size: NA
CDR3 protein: CASGRTGINTEAFF

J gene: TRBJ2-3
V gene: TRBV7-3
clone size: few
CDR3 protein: CASSLDRPSTDTQYF

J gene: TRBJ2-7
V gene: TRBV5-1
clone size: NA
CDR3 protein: CASSLQGRSTYEQYF

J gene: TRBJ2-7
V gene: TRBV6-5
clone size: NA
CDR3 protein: CASSSDRSLYEQYF

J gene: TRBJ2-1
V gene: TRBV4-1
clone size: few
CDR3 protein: CASSLTSGESSYNEQFF

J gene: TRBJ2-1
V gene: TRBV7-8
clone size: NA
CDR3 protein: CASSSRSLGRRSYNEQFF

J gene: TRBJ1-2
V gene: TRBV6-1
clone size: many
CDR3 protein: CASSNRGRGHDYGYTF

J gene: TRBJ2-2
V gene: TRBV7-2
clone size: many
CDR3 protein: CASSLVQGTGELFF

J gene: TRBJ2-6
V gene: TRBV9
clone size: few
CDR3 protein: CASSWADSGANVLTF

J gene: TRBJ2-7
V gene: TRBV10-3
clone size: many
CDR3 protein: CAISESPRQSYYEQYF

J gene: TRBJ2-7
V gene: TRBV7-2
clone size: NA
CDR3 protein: CASSLRAGSYEQYF

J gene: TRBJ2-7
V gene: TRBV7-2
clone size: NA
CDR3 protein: CASSPSDRAPLPYEQYF

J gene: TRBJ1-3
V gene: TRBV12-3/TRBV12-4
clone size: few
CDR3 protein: CASSPRTVRDTIYF

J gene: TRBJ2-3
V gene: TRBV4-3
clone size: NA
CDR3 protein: CASSQDSGRLTYTDTQYF

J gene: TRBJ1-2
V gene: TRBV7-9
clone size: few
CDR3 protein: CASSYGTDYYGYTF

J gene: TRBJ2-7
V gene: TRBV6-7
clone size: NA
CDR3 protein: CASSGDRFLLKQYF

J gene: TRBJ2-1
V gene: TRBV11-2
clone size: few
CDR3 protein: CASSCCGNYNEQFF

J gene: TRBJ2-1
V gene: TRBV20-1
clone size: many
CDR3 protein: CSASLLIGGEQFF

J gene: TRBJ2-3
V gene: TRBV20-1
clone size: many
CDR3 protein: CSGTHGDTQYF